Listed below are T cell receptor beta chains from one sample, sequenced in a study of T cell responses to AZD1222 COVID-19 vaccine. The assay was immunoSEQ multiplex PCR, and TCRdb's table has in-frame clones only and misses some. The sample yields under 200,000 clones, approximately 90% seen once. The sample was peripheral blood, taken on day 0 of AZD1222 vaccination. The origin of the receptors is an adult in good health. The CDR3 runs from the conserved cysteine through the conserved F or W. The order of the fields is V gene, CDR3 length, J gene, clone size, D gene, CDR3 protein, CDR3 DNA. D genes are given only for firm matches. Clone sizes are given selectively: once, few, many, or a class where the clone is expanded.

>TRBV9|15|TRBJ1-6|-|-
CASSVGQSYNSPLHF
TGTGCCAGCAGCGTAGGACAGTCCTATAATTCACCCCTCCACTTT
>TRBV6-5|15|TRBJ1-3|-|-
CASRSTVHGGNTIYF
TGTGCCAGCAGGTCGACAGTTCACGGGGGAAACACCATATATTTT
>TRBV29-1|15|TRBJ2-1|-|-
CSVVRALTSYNEQFF
TGCAGCGTTGTACGCGCTCTTACGTCCTACAATGAGCAGTTCTTC
>TRBV19|14|TRBJ1-5|-|-
CASSIQGSNQPQHF
TGTGCCAGTAGTATTCAGGGTAGCAATCAGCCCCAGCATTTT
>TRBV7-9|15|TRBJ2-1|-|TRBD2
CASSVTGGSYNEQFF
TGTGCCAGCAGCGTGACGGGAGGATCCTACAATGAGCAGTTCTTC
>TRBV7-2|14|TRBJ2-7|-|-
CASSPRQGPLEQYF
TGTGCCAGCAGCCCCCGGCAGGGGCCCCTCGAGCAGTACTTC
>TRBV4-1|13|TRBJ1-5|few|-
CASSQEFERPQHF
TGCGCCAGCAGCCAGGAATTCGAAAGGCCCCAGCATTTT
>TRBV29-1|14|TRBJ2-7|-|TRBD1
CSVGGDRGSYEQYF
TGCAGCGTTGGTGGGGACAGGGGGTCCTACGAGCAGTACTTC
>TRBV13|13|TRBJ2-1|-|-
CASSSGGPFEQFF
TGTGCCAGCAGCTCAGGGGGGCCGTTTGAGCAGTTCTTC
>TRBV2|17|TRBJ2-1|-|TRBD2
CASVGPGTSGTYGEQFF
TGTGCCAGCGTGGGGCCCGGGACTAGCGGGACTTACGGTGAGCAGTTCTTC
>TRBV5-1|15|TRBJ2-3|once|-
CASSSAGTSTDTQYF
TGCGCCAGCAGCTCCGCAGGGACTAGCACAGATACGCAGTATTTT
>TRBV19|14|TRBJ1-2|-|-
CASSSGLTFYGYTF
TGTGCCAGTAGCAGCGGACTAACCTTCTATGGCTACACCTTC
>TRBV18|16|TRBJ2-7|-|TRBD1
CASSPTPGQGTYEQYF
TGTGCCAGCTCACCAACTCCGGGACAGGGAACGTATGAGCAGTACTTC
>TRBV18|16|TRBJ1-4|-|-
CASSPPPGRGNEKLFF
TGTGCCAGCTCTCCTCCACCTGGGAGAGGTAATGAAAAACTGTTTTTT
>TRBV5-3|16|TRBJ1-4|-|-
CARSLLKWEKAEKLFF
TGTGCCAGAAGCTTGTTGAAGTGGGAGAAGGCTGAAAAACTGTTTTTT
>TRBV9|16|TRBJ2-7|-|TRBD2
CASSLPLAGGLNEQYF
TGTGCCAGCAGCCTACCTCTGGCGGGAGGGCTCAACGAGCAGTACTTC
>TRBV27|15|TRBJ2-7|-|TRBD2
CASSHSGRSRNEQYF
TGTGCCAGCAGTCATAGCGGGAGGTCTCGGAACGAGCAGTACTTC
>TRBV4-3|12|TRBJ2-3|-|-
CASRDSAQAQYF
TGCGCCAGCAGGGATTCGGCTCAGGCGCAGTATTTT
>TRBV27|12|TRBJ1-1|few|-
CASSLIAGEAFF
TGTGCCAGCAGTTTAATAGCTGGGGAAGCTTTCTTT
>TRBV2|14|TRBJ2-5|-|-
CASSDPGVQETQYF
TGTGCCAGCAGCGACCCAGGAGTACAAGAGACCCAGTACTTC
>TRBV12-5|14|TRBJ1-5|-|TRBD1
CASGSGQGNQPQHF
TGTGCTAGTGGTTCGGGACAGGGCAATCAGCCCCAGCATTTT
>TRBV25-1|17|TRBJ2-7|once|TRBD2
CASSKTSGGETSYEQYF
TGTGCCAGCAGTAAGACTAGCGGGGGGGAAACTTCCTACGAGCAGTACTTC
>TRBV7-9|12|TRBJ1-1|-|-
CASRALEGRTFF
TGTGCCAGCAGGGCTCTTGAGGGCCGAACCTTTTTT
>TRBV5-1|15|TRBJ2-5|-|-
CASSPDRDYQETQYF
TGCGCCAGCAGCCCCGACCGGGACTACCAAGAGACCCAGTACTTC
>TRBV3-1/TRBV3-2|13|TRBJ1-4|-|-
CASSQEVRGKLFF
TGTGCCAGCAGCCAAGAGGTCCGGGGAAAACTGTTTTTT
>TRBV7-7|14|TRBJ2-5|-|TRBD2
CASSFGAGEETQYF
TGTGCTAGCAGCTTTGGGGCGGGGGAAGAGACCCAGTACTTC
>TRBV24-1|13|TRBJ2-7|-|TRBD2
CATRSGEGYEQYF
TGTGCCACCAGAAGTGGGGAGGGCTACGAGCAGTACTTC